One and the same sample provided the 23 T cell receptor beta chains below, sequenced in a study of prognosis after radiotherapy for stage I lung cancer. Multiplex PCR, run in two rounds, amplified TCR beta CDR3 from genomic DNA. TRBV and TRBJ genes each had their own specific primers in first-round PCR. MiXCR, applied by TCRdb to the multiplex PCR reads, yields one record per CDR3 protein. The sample shows tens of thousands of distinct CDR3 sequences, approximately 43% of them seen only once. The source material was PBMCs, sampled before or after stereotactic body radiation therapy (not recorded which). The receptors were gathered from a donor over 45 with non-small cell lung cancer.

Notes on this clonotype: With a far larger clone one base away, a read error is the likely cause. V is TRBV11-3 and J is TRBJ2-7; no firm D call. The CDR3 totals 13 residues. CDR1 SGHNT and CDR2 YENEEA come from the germline V gene. The germline V and J ends were trimmed by 2 bases and 5 bases, with 10 bases remaining between them. The chain's CDR3 is CASSLRAVDEQYF. The DNA for the CDR3 is TGTGCCAGCAGCTTAAGGGCTGTGGACGAGCAGTACTTC.

A single count supports this clonotype. A junction end diverges from the germline sequence, so it may reflect a read error. This sequence joins TRBV6-1 and TRBJ2-2, with 10 nucleotides matching TRBD2. Germline V gene data show CDR1 as MNHNS and CDR2 as SASEGT. CDR3 length: 17 residues. Written as DNA, the CDR3 is TGTTCCAGCAGAGAATTTCTAGCGGGAGCGGTCGCCGGTGAGCTGTTTTTT. Its protein is CSSREFLAGAVAGELFF.

This clonotype was observed at least ten times. V is TRBV10-3 and J is TRBJ2-7; D ambiguous. The CDR3 consists of 12 residues. V was trimmed by 4 bases and J by 5 bases, leaving 9 bases between them. Germline loops: CDR1 ENHRY, CDR2 SYGVKD. CDR3 in amino acids: CAISVDLDEQYF. The CDR3 coding sequence is TGTGCCATCAGTGTCGACCTCGACGAGCAGTACTTC.

This clonotype is a singleton in its sample. The chain has TRBV28 and TRBJ2-3, with D perhaps matching TRBD2 (6 bases). V was clipped by 3 bases and J by 4 bases, with 26 bases between them. The CDR3 is 19 amino acids. From germline, CDR1 is MDHEN and CDR2 SYDVKM. DNA of the CDR3: TGTGCCAGCAGTTTCCCAGGACATCATAGCGGAGAGGAGGCAGATACGCAGTATTTT. Its translation: CASSFPGHHSGEEADTQYF.

At least ten counts were recorded for this clonotype. The CDR3 protein is CASSPAVAASYNEQFF. In nucleotides, the CDR3 is TGTGCCAGCAGTCCCGCGGTTGCTGCCTCCTACAATGAGCAGTTCTTC. The chain is built from TRBV27 and TRBJ2-1; no clear D gene. V lost 5 bases, J lost 0 bases, and 14 bases lay in between. Germline loops: CDR1 MNHEY, CDR2 SMNVEV (reference sequence). The CDR3 contains 16 residues.

The sample holds many counts of this clonotype. The chain is built from TRBV14 and TRBJ1-6; D call uncertain. V shed 2 bases and J shed 9 bases, with 5 bases lying between them. Germline assignment: CDR1 SGHDN and CDR2 FVKESK. The CDR3 loop spans 12 amino acids. CDR3 nucleotide sequence: TGTGCCAGCAGCCAACAGGTTTCACCCCTCCACTTT. The encoded protein is CASSQQVSPLHF.

This clonotype was observed a handful of times. This sequence joins TRBV29-1 and TRBJ1-1; D is perhaps TRBD1 (5 bases). The ends were cut back, 7 bases at V and 2 bases at J, with 20 bases in the middle. The CDR3 totals 15 residues. Germline assignment: CDR1 SQVTM and CDR2 ANQGSEA. The CDR3 sequence is CSAPAGAAANTEAFF. DNA of the CDR3: TGCAGCGCCCCTGCCGGGGCAGCGGCTAACACTGAAGCTTTCTTT.

The chain recombines TRBV30 with TRBJ1-2, with D possibly being TRBD1 (5 bases). Germline V gives CDR1 GTSNPN, CDR2 SVGIG (reference sequence). Trimming stripped 6 bases from V and 6 bases from J, with 14 bases between. This CDR3 has 12 amino acids. CDR3 region: CACRMPGHGYTF. Here the CDR3 DNA reads TGTGCCTGCCGTATGCCGGGACATGGCTACACCTTC.

The V call is TRBV10-3, the J call TRBJ2-7; no reliable D call. The CDR3 consists of 13 residues. Germline lookup yields CDR1 ENHRY and CDR2 SYGVKD. The V and J ends lost 3 bases and 4 bases respectively, with 10 bases between them. The CDR3 reads CAISDSSGYEQYF. The CDR3 bases are TGTGCCATCAGTGATTCGTCTGGTTACGAGCAGTACTTC.

This clonotype was seen repeatedly, ten times or more. The genes are TRBV5-6 and TRBJ1-5, with 10 bases that match TRBD1. The CDR3 loop spans 15 amino acids. Germline V gene data show CDR1 as SGHDT and CDR2 as YYEEEE. J lost 7 bases, V lost 1 base, and 5 bases had no gene match. The CDR3 reads CASSLTGQGRQPQHF. CDR3 bases: TGTGCCAGCAGCTTGACGGGACAGGGGCGACAGCCCCAGCATTTT.

This clonotype occurred many times. This chain joins TRBV7-2 and TRBJ2-4; TRBD2 aligns across 7 bases. The germline gives CDR1 SGHTA, CDR2 FQGNSA. This CDR3 has 14 residues. V lost 8 bases to trimming and J lost 0 bases; unmatched junction nucleotides: 4. CDR3: CASASGRAKNIQYF. Written as DNA, the CDR3 is TGTGCCAGCGCTAGCGGTAGAGCCAAAAACATTCAGTACTTC.

Ten or more counts support this clonotype. V is TRBV11-2 and J is TRBJ1-1; D remains ambiguous. The CDR3 runs 15 residues. V was clipped by 1 base and J by 3 bases, with 12 bases between them. Germline-derived CDR1 and CDR2 are SGHAT and FQNNGV. CDR3 DNA: TGTGCCAGCAGCTTAGGAATAGGGTCCTACACTGAAGCTTTCTTT. This sequence encodes CASSLGIGSYTEAFF.

In its sample, this clonotype was seen many times. V gene TRBV19 combines with J gene TRBJ2-3; D is perhaps TRBD1 (6 bases). V gave up 5 bases and J gave up 4 bases, with 16 bases separating them. This CDR3 has 15 amino acids. The germline V gene encodes CDR1 LNHDA and CDR2 SQIVND (reference sequence). CDR3 amino acids: CASSPTTGPPDTQYF. The CDR3 DNA reads as TGTGCCAGTAGTCCTACAACAGGGCCCCCAGATACGCAGTATTTT.

The chain uses TRBV11-2 and TRBJ1-2; D is possibly TRBD1 (6 bases). With 2 bases removed from V and 8 bases from J, the gap between germline ends came to 9 bases. Germline values: CDR1 SGHAT, CDR2 FQNNGV. The CDR3 extends over 12 amino acids. The CDR3 region has the DNA TGTGCCAGCAGCTTACAGGGGAACGGCTACACCTTC. Translation: CASSLQGNGYTF.

This clonotype showed up many times. This sequence joins TRBV6-1 and TRBJ1-2, with 11 bases aligning to TRBD1. Germline lookup yields CDR1 MNHNS and CDR2 SASEGT. The CDR3 has 14 amino acids. V shed 6 bases, J shed 2 bases, and the junction held 2 bases outside the gene matches. The CDR3 loop is CASSRTGGNYGYTF. For the CDR3, the DNA is TGTGCCAGCAGCCGGACAGGGGGCAACTATGGCTACACCTTC.

In the case of this clonotype: A read error may produce the germline difference seen at one junction end. The V and J genes are TRBV6-1 and TRBJ1-5, with TRBD1 identical over 10 bases. The CDR3 runs to 15 residues. Looked up from germline, CDR1 is MNHNS and CDR2 is SASEGT. In nucleotides, the CDR3 is TGTACCAGCAGCCAGACAGGGGGCGAGGGTCAGCCCCAGCATTTT. This gives the protein CTSSQTGGEGQPQHF.

This chain connects TRBV12-3 or TRBV12-4 to TRBJ2-2; 8 bases line up with TRBD2. V was clipped by 3 bases and J by 5 bases; unmatched bases: 5. The CDR3 sequence is 15 residues long. In DNA form, the CDR3 reads TGTGCCAGCAGTTTTGGACTAGCTGAGACCGGGGAGCTGTTTTTT. It encodes CASSFGLAETGELFF.

This clonotype showed up many times. The rearrangement joins TRBV28 to TRBJ1-1; D unresolved. CDR1 and CDR2 from the germline V gene are MDHEN and SYDVKM. Trimming removed 5 bases from V and 5 bases from J, with 12 bases in between. This CDR3 comprises 13 residues. The CDR3 protein is CASSPGRGTEAFF. The CDR3 nucleotides are TGTGCCAGCAGTCCCGGACGGGGAACTGAAGCTTTCTTT.

To note about this clonotype: A much more abundant neighbour one base away suggests this may be a read error. This rearrangement joins TRBV13 to TRBJ2-3; 13 bases match TRBD2. The CDR3 runs to 16 residues. Germline CDR1 PRHDT, CDR2 FYEKMQ (reference sequence). The CDR3 coding sequence is TGTGCCAGCAGCTTAGGGACTAGCGGGAGGTTAGATGCGCAGTATTTT. It is translated as CASSLGTSGRLDAQYF. The full variable domain, completed using reference TRBV13 and TRBJ2-3, is AAGVIQSPRHLIKEKRETATLKCYPIPRHDTVYWYQQGPGQDPQFLISFYEKMQSDKGSIPDRFSAQQFSDYHSELNMSSLELGDSALYFCASSLGTSGRLDAQYFGPGTRLTVL.

This clonotype has just a few counts. The chain's CDR3 is CASSYTGLVSGNEQFF. The CDR3 bases are TGTGCCAGCAGCTACACGGGACTAGTTAGCGGCAATGAGCAGTTCTTC. The rearrangement joins TRBV5-4 to TRBJ2-1; 8 positions agree with TRBD2. The CDR3 runs to 16 residues. V lost 3 bases to trimming and J lost 6 bases; unmatched junction nucleotides: 11. Looked up from germline, CDR1 is SGHNT and CDR2 is YYREEE (reference sequence).

The chain is built from TRBV29-1 and TRBJ2-2; tentative D call: TRBD1 (6 bases). Trimming removed 4 bases at V and 6 bases at J, with 18 bases between. The CDR3 covers 15 residues. Germline CDR1 reads SQVTM; CDR2 reads ANQGSEA. This CDR3 reads CSVGGGRVGAGELFF. The DNA of the CDR3 is TGCAGCGTTGGAGGGGGTCGGGTGGGGGCCGGGGAGCTGTTTTTT.

The chain links TRBV28 to TRBJ2-3, with 7 bases that match TRBD2. The CDR3 length is 18 residues. J lost 6 bases, V lost 2 bases, and 17 bases had no gene match. Germline assignment: CDR1 MDHEN and CDR2 SYDVKM. CDR3 in DNA: TGTGCCAGCAGTTTACACCCAGCGGGAACACAAAGTTGGGATACGCAGTATTTT. Translating gives CASSLHPAGTQSWDTQYF.

J is TRBJ2-7 and V is TRBV6-1, with 8 bases aligning to TRBD1. Germline assignment: CDR1 MNHNS and CDR2 SASEGT. After removal of 8 bases from V and 5 bases from J, the junction contained 8 bases not matched to a gene. The CDR3 is 13 residues long. CDR3 bases: TGTGCCAGCGCGGACAGGGTTAACCACGAGCAGTACTTC. Encoded protein: CASADRVNHEQYF.